Listed below are T cell receptor beta chains from one sample, sequenced in a study of shared clonotypes between healthy human individuals. Here immunoSEQ multiplex PCR was the method, and the copy in TCRdb shows in-frame clones only, minus some. Of around 700,000 clones in the sample, 55% to 75% were seen once. The sample consisted of memory CD4+ T cells sorted from blood. The receptors originated from a woman aged 25 to 39 in good health. The CDR3 runs from the conserved cysteine through the conserved F or W. Fields, in order: V gene, clone size, J gene, D gene, CDR3 protein, CDR3 DNA. A D gene is named only where the DNA matches it firmly. Clone size is stated in some rows and not others, as once, few, many or a class when expanded.

>TRBV25-1|-|TRBJ1-2|-
CASSGSSPSYGYTF
TGTGCCAGCAGCGGATCGTCCCCCAGCTATGGCTACACCTTC
>TRBV28|-|TRBJ1-4|-
CASSSYAGSGEKLFF
TGTGCCAGCAGTTCATATGCGGGTTCTGGAGAAAAACTGTTTTTT
>TRBV6-5|-|TRBJ1-1|TRBD1
CASSRTGGDTEAFF
TGTGCCAGCAGTCGGACAGGGGGGGACACTGAAGCTTTCTTT
>TRBV30|-|TRBJ2-1|-
CAWRQRSLAYNEQFF
TGTGCCTGGAGGCAGCGAAGTCTAGCCTACAATGAGCAGTTCTTC
>TRBV28|few|TRBJ2-1|TRBD2
CASSPVFRGGYNEQFF
TGTGCCAGCAGTCCCGTCTTTCGGGGGGGTTACAATGAGCAGTTCTTC
>TRBV6-5|-|TRBJ2-7|-
CASSRAADYEQYF
TGTGCCAGCTCCAGGGCCGCCGACTACGAGCAGTACTTC
>TRBV9|-|TRBJ2-6|TRBD2
CASSVATRTRLAGANVLTF
TGTGCCAGCAGCGTAGCTACCCGGACTAGGTTAGCTGGGGCCAACGTCCTGACTTTC
>TRBV2|many|TRBJ2-1|TRBD2
CASRVELAGYNEQFF
TGTGCCAGCAGGGTCGAGCTAGCGGGGTACAATGAGCAGTTCTTC
>TRBV6-5|-|TRBJ1-5|-
CASSSDTYSPQHF
TGTGCCAGCAGCTCCGATACTTATTCGCCCCAGCATTTT
>TRBV6-1|few|TRBJ2-7|-
CASSAPQVSYEQYF
TGTGCCAGCAGTGCCCCCCAGGTCTCCTACGAGCAGTACTTC
>TRBV6-1|-|TRBJ1-2|TRBD1
CASSGDRGLGGYTF
TGTGCCAGCAGTGGGGACAGGGGGCTGGGTGGCTACACCTTC
>TRBV7-8|-|TRBJ2-7|TRBD2
CASSWYRGAYEQYF
TGTGCCAGCAGCTGGTACCGGGGGGCCTACGAGCAGTACTTC
>TRBV5-4|-|TRBJ2-7|-
CASSSVGASYEQYF
TGTGCCAGCAGCTCAGTCGGAGCCTCCTACGAGCAGTACTTC
>TRBV7-6|-|TRBJ1-1|-
CASSLQAYTEAFF
TGTGCCAGCAGCTTACAAGCTTACACTGAAGCTTTCTTT
>TRBV14|-|TRBJ1-6|-
CASSPQSSAVGSPLHF
TGTGCCAGCAGCCCCCAGTCCTCCGCGGTTGGTTCACCCCTCCACTTT
>TRBV7-8|-|TRBJ2-1|TRBD1
CASSLTGQGYNEQFF
TGTGCCAGCAGCTTAACGGGACAGGGGTACAATGAGCAGTTCTTC
>TRBV10-3|-|TRBJ1-3|-
CAISTGSNSGNTIYF
TGTGCCATCAGTACCGGATCCAACTCTGGAAACACCATATATTTT
>TRBV6-1|once|TRBJ2-7|TRBD2
CASSTSGSSYEQYF
TGTGCCAGCAGCACTAGCGGGAGTTCCTACGAGCAGTACTTC
>TRBV6-1|-|TRBJ2-2|-
CASSLEGGELFF
TGTGCCAGCAGTCTCGAGGGCGGGGAGCTGTTTTTT
>TRBV5-1|-|TRBJ2-4|-
CASSLAGVGSKNIQYF
TGCGCCAGCAGCTTGGCCGGGGTTGGTTCCAAAAACATTCAGTACTTC
>TRBV5-1|-|TRBJ2-2|-
CASSPQLTSTGTGELFF
TGCGCCAGCAGCCCCCAACTTACCAGTACGGGTACCGGGGAGCTGTTTTTT
>TRBV28|-|TRBJ1-5|-
CASRPGPYQPQHF
TGTGCCAGCAGACCGGGCCCTTATCAGCCCCAGCATTTT
>TRBV19|-|TRBJ1-3|-
CASSTFSQAGNTIYF
TGTGCCAGTAGTACTTTCTCGCAGGCTGGAAACACCATATATTTT
>TRBV2|-|TRBJ2-7|-
CASSKRGNGYEQYF
TGTGCCAGCAGCAAAAGGGGGAATGGTTACGAGCAGTACTTC
>TRBV30|-|TRBJ1-5|-
CAWSVPTGRANQPQHF
TGTGCCTGGAGTGTACCGACAGGTCGGGCCAATCAGCCCCAGCATTTT
>TRBV18|-|TRBJ1-1|-
CASSPDLGPQEAFF
TGTGCCAGCTCACCGGACCTGGGCCCGCAAGAAGCTTTCTTT
>TRBV19|few|TRBJ1-4|-
CASRRSWTSNEKLFF
TGTGCCAGTAGAAGATCGTGGACGTCTAATGAAAAACTGTTTTTT
>TRBV18|-|TRBJ2-7|-
CASSPLRTTSYEQYF
TGTGCCAGCTCACCACTCAGGACAACCTCCTACGAGCAGTACTTC
>TRBV29-1|few|TRBJ1-2|-
CSVNRGYGYTF
TGCAGCGTTAATCGAGGCTATGGCTACACCTTC
>TRBV7-8|-|TRBJ1-4|-
CASSLETHGNEKLFF
TGTGCCAGCAGCCTAGAGACCCATGGGAATGAAAAACTGTTTTTT
>TRBV6-6|-|TRBJ2-1|TRBD2
CASSYASGRAPNEQFF
TGTGCCAGCAGTTACGCTAGCGGGAGGGCCCCAAATGAGCAGTTCTTC
>TRBV19|-|TRBJ1-2|-
CASSPGRARLSYTF
TGTGCCAGTAGTCCGGGACGGGCCCGGTTGAGCTACACCTTC
>TRBV7-9|few|TRBJ1-5|TRBD1
CASSSDRDQPQHF
TGTGCCAGCAGTTCCGACAGGGACCAGCCCCAGCATTTT
>TRBV18|-|TRBJ2-3|-
CASSLHEPDTPPTDTQYF
TGTGCCAGCTCACTCCACGAACCGGACACCCCGCCCACAGATACGCAGTATTTT
>TRBV7-3|once|TRBJ1-1|-
CASSNSGLSSMNTEAFF
TGTGCCAGCAGCAACAGTGGCCTATCTTCGATGAACACTGAAGCTTTCTTT
>TRBV7-9|-|TRBJ1-3|-
CASSLNPGSGNTIYF
TGTGCCAGCAGCTTAAACCCAGGAAGCGGAAACACCATATATTTT
>TRBV19|-|TRBJ2-5|TRBD2
CASRRTSGQETQYF
TGTGCCAGTAGACGGACTAGCGGTCAAGAGACCCAGTACTTC
>TRBV10-3|-|TRBJ2-1|-
CAITPAADYDEQFF
TGTGCCATCACTCCAGCGGCAGACTACGATGAGCAGTTCTTC
>TRBV29-1|-|TRBJ1-4|TRBD1
CSVRGRGNEKLFF
TGCAGCGTTAGGGGCAGGGGGAATGAAAAACTGTTTTTT
>TRBV7-3|-|TRBJ2-5|-
CASSPLGQYGETQYF
TGTGCCAGCAGCCCCCTCGGACAGTACGGGGAGACCCAGTACTTC
>TRBV4-2|-|TRBJ2-7|-
CASSQESGTYEQYF
TGTGCCAGCAGCCAAGAATCTGGAACCTACGAGCAGTACTTC
>TRBV11-2|-|TRBJ2-2|TRBD2
CASSMTSGSNTGELFF
TGTGCCAGCAGCATGACTAGCGGGAGTAACACCGGGGAGCTGTTTTTT